The text below deals with one TCR beta chain. The source of the sample is a study of blood T cell repertoires in COVID-19. Overall study context: Sources were T cells, B-cell-depleted T cells, or PBMCs; the material itself was cDNA or gDNA.

Using immunoSEQ multiplex PCR, the repertoire was profiled, and TCRdb retains in-frame clones only, with some absent. The data show roughly 80,000 clones, around 80% seen once. This CDR3 has 14 residues. Per germline, CDR1 LGHNA and CDR2 YNFKEQ. V dropped 7 bases and J dropped 6 bases, with 16 bases sitting between them. V and J are TRBV4-2 and TRBJ1-5; D may be TRBD1 (6 bases). The sample consisted of peripheral blood. This clonotype originated in a man between 60 and 75 years old with active or convalescent COVID-19. CDR3 bases: TGTGCCAGCACCCAGGGGAGGGAAGCTCAGCCCCAGCATTTT. Protein product: CASTQGREAQPQHF.